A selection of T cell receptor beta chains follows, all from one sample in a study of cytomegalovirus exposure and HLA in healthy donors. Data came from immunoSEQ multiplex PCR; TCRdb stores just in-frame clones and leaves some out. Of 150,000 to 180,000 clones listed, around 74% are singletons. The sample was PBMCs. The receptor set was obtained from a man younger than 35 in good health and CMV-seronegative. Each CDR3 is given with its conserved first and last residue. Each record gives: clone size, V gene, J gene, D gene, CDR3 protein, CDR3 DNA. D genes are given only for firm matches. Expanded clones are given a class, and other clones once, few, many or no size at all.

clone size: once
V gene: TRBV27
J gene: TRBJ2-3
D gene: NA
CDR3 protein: CASTPLLVSSGTDTQYF
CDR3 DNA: TGTGCCAGCACCCCTCTACTAGTCTCCTCAGGCACAGATACGCAGTATTTT

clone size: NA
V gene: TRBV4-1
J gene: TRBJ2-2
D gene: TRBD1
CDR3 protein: CASSPRQGATGELFF
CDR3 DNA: TGCGCCAGCAGCCCGCGACAGGGGGCCACCGGGGAGCTGTTTTTT

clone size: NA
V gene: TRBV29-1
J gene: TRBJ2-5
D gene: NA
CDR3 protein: CSVEGAETQYF
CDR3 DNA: TGCAGCGTTGAAGGAGCGGAGACCCAGTACTTC

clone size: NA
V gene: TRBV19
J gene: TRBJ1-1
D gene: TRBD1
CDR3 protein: CASSPPGTGRPEAFF
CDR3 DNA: TGTGCCAGTAGTCCCCCAGGGACAGGGAGGCCTGAAGCTTTCTTT

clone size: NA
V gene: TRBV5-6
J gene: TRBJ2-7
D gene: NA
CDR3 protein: CASSGDSYEQYF
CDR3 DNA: TGTGCCAGCAGCGGAGACAGTTACGAGCAGTACTTC

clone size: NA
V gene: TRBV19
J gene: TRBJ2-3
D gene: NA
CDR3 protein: CASSPRLGNSDTQYF
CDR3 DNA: TGTGCCAGTAGTCCCAGACTAGGCAATTCAGATACGCAGTATTTT

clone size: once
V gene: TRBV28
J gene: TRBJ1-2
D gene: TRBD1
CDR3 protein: CASRATGVGYGYTF
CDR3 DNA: TGTGCCAGCAGGGCTACAGGGGTCGGGTATGGCTACACCTTC

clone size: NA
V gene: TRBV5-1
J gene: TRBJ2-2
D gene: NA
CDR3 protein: CASSLDQAIQPGELFF
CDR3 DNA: TGCGCCAGCAGCTTGGATCAAGCAATCCAACCGGGGGAGCTGTTTTTT

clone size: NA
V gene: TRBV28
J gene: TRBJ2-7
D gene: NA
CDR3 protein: CASSLDQGNEQYF
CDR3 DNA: TGTGCCAGCAGTTTGGATCAGGGGAACGAGCAGTACTTC

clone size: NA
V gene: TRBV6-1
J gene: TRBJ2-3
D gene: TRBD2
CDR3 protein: CASASGLATDTQYF
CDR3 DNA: TGTGCCAGCGCTAGCGGGTTGGCCACAGATACGCAGTATTTT

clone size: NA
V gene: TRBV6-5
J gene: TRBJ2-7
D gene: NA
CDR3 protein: CASSYSHSYEQYF
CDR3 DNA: TGTGCCAGCAGTTACTCCCACTCCTACGAGCAGTACTTC

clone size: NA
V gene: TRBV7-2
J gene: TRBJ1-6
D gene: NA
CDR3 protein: CAIGTPSAGGNSPLHF
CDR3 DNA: TGTGCCATCGGAACTCCGAGCGCAGGAGGAAACTCACCCCTCCACTTT

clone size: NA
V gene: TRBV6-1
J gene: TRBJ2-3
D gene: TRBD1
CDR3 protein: CASSENRQGATDTQYF
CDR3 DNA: TGTGCCAGCAGTGAAAACAGACAGGGGGCGACAGATACGCAGTATTTT

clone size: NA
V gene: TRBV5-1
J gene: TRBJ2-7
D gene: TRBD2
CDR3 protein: CASSWGGTSGRASSYEQYF
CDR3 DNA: TGCGCCAGCAGCTGGGGAGGGACTAGCGGGAGGGCCAGCTCCTACGAGCAGTACTTC

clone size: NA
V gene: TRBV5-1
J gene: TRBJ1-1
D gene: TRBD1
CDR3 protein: CASGSGTGDTEAFF
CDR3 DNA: TGCGCCAGCGGATCCGGGACAGGCGACACTGAAGCTTTCTTT

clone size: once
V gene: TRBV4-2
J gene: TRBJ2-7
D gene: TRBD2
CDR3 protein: CASSQDASGYEQYF
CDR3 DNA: TGTGCCAGCAGCCAAGATGCTAGCGGCTACGAGCAGTACTTC

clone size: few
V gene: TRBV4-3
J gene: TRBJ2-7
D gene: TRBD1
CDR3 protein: CASSQVAGTGGSEQYF
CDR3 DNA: TGCGCCAGCAGCCAAGTGGCTGGGACAGGGGGGAGCGAGCAGTACTTC

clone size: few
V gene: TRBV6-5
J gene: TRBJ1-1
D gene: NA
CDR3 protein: CASSYVPDRLNTEAFF
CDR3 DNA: TGTGCCAGCAGTTACGTTCCCGACAGACTGAACACTGAAGCTTTCTTT

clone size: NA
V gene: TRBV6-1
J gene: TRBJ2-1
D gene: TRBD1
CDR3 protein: CASSVGQGAVDEQFF
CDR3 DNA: TGTGCCAGCAGCGTGGGACAGGGGGCGGTGGATGAGCAGTTCTTC

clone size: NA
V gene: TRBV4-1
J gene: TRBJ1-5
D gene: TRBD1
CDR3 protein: CASSQERTGSQHF
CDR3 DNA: TGCGCCAGCAGCCAAGAAAGGACAGGGTCCCAGCATTTT

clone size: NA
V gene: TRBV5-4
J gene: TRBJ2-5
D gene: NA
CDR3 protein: CASSKSETQYF
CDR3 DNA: TGTGCCAGCAGCAAATCGGAGACCCAGTACTTC

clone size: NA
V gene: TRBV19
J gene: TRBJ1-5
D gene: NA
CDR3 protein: CASPSFMSRGADSQPQHF
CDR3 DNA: TGTGCCAGTCCCTCCTTTATGTCCAGGGGCGCGGACAGTCAGCCCCAGCATTTT

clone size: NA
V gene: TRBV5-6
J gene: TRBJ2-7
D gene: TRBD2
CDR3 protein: CASKGTSDYEQYF
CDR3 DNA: TGTGCCAGCAAAGGGACTAGCGACTACGAGCAGTACTTC

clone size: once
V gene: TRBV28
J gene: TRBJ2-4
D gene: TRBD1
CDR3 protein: CASSPVGQGPKNIQYF
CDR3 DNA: TGTGCCAGCAGCCCGGTGGGACAGGGCCCGAAAAACATTCAGTACTTC

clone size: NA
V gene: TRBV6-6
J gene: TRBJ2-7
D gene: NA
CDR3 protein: CASSYSTGGYEQYF
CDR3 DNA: TGTGCCAGCAGTTACTCGACAGGCGGATACGAGCAGTACTTC

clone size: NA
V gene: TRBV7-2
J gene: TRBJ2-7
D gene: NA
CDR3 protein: CASSYSGLGRYEQYF
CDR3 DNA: TGTGCCAGCAGCTATTCCGGACTCGGTCGGTACGAGCAGTACTTC

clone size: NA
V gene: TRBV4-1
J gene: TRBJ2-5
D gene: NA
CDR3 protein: CASSQDLAERGETQYF
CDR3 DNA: TGCGCCAGCAGCCAAGATCTAGCGGAGAGGGGGGAGACCCAGTACTTC

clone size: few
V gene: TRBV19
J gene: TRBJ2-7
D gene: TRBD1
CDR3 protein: CASSKDRGRRNEQYF
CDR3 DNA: TGTGCCAGTAGTAAGGACAGGGGAAGGAGGAACGAGCAGTACTTC

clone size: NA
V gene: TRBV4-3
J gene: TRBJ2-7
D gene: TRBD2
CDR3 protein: CASSQWGTSGSYEQYF
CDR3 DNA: TGCGCCAGCAGCCAGTGGGGGACTAGCGGCTCCTACGAGCAGTACTTC

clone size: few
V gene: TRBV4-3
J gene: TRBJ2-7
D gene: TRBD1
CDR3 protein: CASSQATGTGGYEQYF
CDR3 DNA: TGCGCCAGCAGCCAAGCCACCGGGACAGGGGGCTACGAGCAGTACTTC

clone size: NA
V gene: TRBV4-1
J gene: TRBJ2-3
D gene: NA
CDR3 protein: CASRRVGGPQPDTQYF
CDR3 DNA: TGCGCCAGCAGGAGGGTAGGGGGTCCCCAGCCTGATACGCAGTATTTT

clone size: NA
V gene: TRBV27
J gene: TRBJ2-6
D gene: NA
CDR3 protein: CASSLYRTSGANVLTF
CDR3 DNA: TGTGCCAGCAGTTTATACCGAACGAGTGGGGCCAACGTCCTGACTTTC

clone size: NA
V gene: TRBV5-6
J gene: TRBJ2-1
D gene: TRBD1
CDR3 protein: CASSRDRFSYNEQFF
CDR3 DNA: TGTGCCAGCAGCAGGGACAGATTCTCCTACAATGAGCAGTTCTTC

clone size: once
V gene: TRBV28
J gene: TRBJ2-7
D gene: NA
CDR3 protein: CASSSSGTPYEQYF
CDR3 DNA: TGTGCCAGCAGTTCGTCGGGGACACCATACGAGCAGTACTTC

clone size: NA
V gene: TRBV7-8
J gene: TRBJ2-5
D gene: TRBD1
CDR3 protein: CASSLRRDRGRLKTQYF
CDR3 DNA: TGTGCCAGCAGCTTAAGACGGGACAGGGGGCGTTTGAAGACCCAGTACTTC

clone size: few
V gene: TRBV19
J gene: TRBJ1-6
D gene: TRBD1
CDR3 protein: CASSSDRASPLHF
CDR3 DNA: TGTGCCAGTAGTTCCGACAGGGCGTCACCCCTCCACTTT

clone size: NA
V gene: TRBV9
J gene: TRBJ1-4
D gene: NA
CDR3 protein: CASSVEGVARGSEKLFF
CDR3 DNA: TGTGCCAGCAGCGTAGAGGGGGTGGCCAGGGGTTCTGAAAAACTGTTTTTT

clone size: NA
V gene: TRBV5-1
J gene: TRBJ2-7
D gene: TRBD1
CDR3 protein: CASSLGQGRYEQYF
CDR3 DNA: TGCGCCAGCAGCTTGGGACAGGGGAGGTACGAGCAGTACTTC

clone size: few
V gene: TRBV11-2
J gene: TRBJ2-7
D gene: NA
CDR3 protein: CASSLQGFMREQYF
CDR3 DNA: TGTGCCAGCAGCTTACAGGGCTTTATGAGGGAGCAGTACTTC

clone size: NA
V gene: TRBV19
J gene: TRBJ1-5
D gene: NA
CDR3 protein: CASSPVLGNQPQHF
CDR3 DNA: TGTGCCAGTAGCCCTGTACTAGGCAATCAGCCCCAGCATTTT

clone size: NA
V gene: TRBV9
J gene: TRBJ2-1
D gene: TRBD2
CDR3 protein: CASSVDPSGPEEQFF
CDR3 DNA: TGTGCCAGCAGCGTAGATCCTAGCGGGCCTGAAGAGCAGTTCTTC

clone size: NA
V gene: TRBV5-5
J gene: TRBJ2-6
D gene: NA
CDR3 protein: CASSLAAGGSGANVLTF
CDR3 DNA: TGTGCCAGCAGCTTGGCTGCCGGTGGCTCTGGGGCCAACGTCCTGACTTTC

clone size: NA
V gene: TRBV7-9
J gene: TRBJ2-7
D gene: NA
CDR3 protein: CASSLGLDEQYF
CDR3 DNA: TGTGCCAGCAGCTTAGGGCTCGACGAGCAGTACTTC